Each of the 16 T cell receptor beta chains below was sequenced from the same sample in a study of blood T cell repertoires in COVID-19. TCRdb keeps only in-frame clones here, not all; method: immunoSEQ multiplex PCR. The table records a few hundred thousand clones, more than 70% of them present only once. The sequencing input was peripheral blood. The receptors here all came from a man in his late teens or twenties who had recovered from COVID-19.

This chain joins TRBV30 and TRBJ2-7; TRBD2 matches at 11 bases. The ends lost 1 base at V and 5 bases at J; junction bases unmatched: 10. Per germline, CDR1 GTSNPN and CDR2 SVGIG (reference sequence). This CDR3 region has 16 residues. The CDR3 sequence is CAWSEGLAGGSDEQYF. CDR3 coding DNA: TGTGCCTGGAGTGAGGGTCTAGCGGGAGGTTCAGACGAGCAGTACTTC.

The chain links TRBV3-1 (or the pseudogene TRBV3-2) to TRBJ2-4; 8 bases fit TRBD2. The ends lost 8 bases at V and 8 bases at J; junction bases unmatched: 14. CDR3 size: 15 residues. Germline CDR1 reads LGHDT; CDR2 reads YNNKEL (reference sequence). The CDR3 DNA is TGTGCCAGCCGGGTGGCGGGAGGACCCCAAGACATTCAGTACTTC. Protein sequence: CASRVAGGPQDIQYF.

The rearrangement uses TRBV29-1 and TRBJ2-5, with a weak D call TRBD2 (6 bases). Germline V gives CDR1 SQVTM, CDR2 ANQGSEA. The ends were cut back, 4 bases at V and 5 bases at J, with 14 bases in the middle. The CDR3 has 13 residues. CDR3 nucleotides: TGCAGCGTTGTGGGGGGAGCCCAGGAGACCCAGTACTTC. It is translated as CSVVGGAQETQYF.

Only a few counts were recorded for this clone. The CDR3 reads CSASTEETQYF. In DNA form, the CDR3 reads TGCAGTGCTAGTACAGAAGAGACCCAGTACTTC. The J gene is TRBJ2-5, the V gene TRBV20-1; D not resolved. V lost 3 bases and J 3 bases, leaving 5 bases between the germline ends. Looked up from germline, CDR1 is DFQATT and CDR2 is SNEGSKA (reference sequence). The CDR3 has 11 residues.

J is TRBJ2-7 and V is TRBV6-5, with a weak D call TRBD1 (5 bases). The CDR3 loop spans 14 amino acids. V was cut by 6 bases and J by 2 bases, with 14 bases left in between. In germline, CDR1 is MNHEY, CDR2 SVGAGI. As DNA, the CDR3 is TGTGCCAGCAGACGACTGGACACAGCCTACGAGCAGTACTTC. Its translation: CASRRLDTAYEQYF.

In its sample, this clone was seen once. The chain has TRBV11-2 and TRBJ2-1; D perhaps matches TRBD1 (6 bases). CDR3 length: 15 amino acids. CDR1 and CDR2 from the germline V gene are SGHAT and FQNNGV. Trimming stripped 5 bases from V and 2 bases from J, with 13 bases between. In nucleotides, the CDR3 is TGTGCCAGCAGCATCGCCGGGACACCCTACAATGAGCAGTTCTTC. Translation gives CASSIAGTPYNEQFF.

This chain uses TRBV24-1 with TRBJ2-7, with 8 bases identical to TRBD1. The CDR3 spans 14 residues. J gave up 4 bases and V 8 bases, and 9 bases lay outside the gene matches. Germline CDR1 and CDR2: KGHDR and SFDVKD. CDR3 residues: CATTQLTGDYEQYF. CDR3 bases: TGTGCCACCACCCAATTGACAGGGGATTACGAGCAGTACTTC.

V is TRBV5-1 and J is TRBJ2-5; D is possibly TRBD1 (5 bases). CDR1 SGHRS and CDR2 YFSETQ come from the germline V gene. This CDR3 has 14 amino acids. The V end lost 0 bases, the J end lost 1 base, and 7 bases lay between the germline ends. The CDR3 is CASSLDGAQETQYF. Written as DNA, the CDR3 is TGCGCCAGCAGCTTGGATGGGGCCCAAGAGACCCAGTACTTC.

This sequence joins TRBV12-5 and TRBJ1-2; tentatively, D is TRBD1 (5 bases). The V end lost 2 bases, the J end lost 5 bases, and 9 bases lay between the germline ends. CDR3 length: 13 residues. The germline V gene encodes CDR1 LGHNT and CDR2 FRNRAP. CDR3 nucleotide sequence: TGTGCTAGTGGTTTGCCCGCAGGGTATGGCTACACCTTC. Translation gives CASGLPAGYGYTF.

This CDR3 is CASSQINPLRDTSYEQYF. In DNA, the CDR3 is TGTGCCAGCAGCCAAATCAACCCTCTCCGGGACACCTCCTACGAGCAGTACTTC. This chain joins TRBV7-3 and TRBJ2-7; TRBD1 might be the D (6 bases). The germline V and J ends were trimmed by 5 bases and 0 bases, with 23 bases remaining between them. The CDR3 totals 18 residues. CDR1 and CDR2 (germline): SGHTA, FQGTGA.

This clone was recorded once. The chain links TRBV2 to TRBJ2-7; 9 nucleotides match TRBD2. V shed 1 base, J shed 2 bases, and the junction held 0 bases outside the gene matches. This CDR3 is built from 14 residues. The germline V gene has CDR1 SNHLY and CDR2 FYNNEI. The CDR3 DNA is TGTGCCAGCAGTGAAGTAGCGGGGGCCTACGAGCAGTACTTC. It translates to CASSEVAGAYEQYF.

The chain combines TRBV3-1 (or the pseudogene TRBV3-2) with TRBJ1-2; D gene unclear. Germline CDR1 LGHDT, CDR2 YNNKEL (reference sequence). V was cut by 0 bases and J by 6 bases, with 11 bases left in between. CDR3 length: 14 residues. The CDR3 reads CASSQDNQRDGYTF. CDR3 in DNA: TGTGCCAGCAGCCAAGATAACCAGCGGGATGGCTACACCTTC.

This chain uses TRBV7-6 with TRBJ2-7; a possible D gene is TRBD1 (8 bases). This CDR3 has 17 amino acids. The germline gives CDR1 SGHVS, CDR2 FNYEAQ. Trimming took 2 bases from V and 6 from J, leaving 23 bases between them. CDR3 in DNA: TGTGCCAGCAGCTTAAGGGGGACAGGCGCCGGGGAGGGCGAGCAGTACTTC. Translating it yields CASSLRGTGAGEGEQYF.

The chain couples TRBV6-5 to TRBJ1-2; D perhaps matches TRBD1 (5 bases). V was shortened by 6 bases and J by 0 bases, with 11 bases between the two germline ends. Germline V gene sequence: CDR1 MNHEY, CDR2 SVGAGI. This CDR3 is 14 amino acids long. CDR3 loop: CASRIAGANYGYTF. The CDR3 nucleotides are TGTGCCAGCAGGATCGCGGGGGCTAACTATGGCTACACCTTC.

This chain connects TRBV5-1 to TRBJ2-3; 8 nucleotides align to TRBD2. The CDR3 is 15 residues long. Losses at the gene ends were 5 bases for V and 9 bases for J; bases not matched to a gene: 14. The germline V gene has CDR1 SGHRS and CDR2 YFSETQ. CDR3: CASSLRREGTGTQYF. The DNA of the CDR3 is TGCGCCAGCAGTCTTCGCCGGGAGGGGACGGGAACGCAGTATTTT.

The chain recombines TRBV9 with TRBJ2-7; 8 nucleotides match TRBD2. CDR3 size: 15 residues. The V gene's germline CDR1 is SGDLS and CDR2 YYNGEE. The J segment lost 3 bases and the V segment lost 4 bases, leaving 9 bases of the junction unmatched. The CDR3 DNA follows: TGTGCCAGCAGCTCGTACTCGGGACTAGTCTACGAGCAGTACTTC. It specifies CASSSYSGLVYEQYF.